This T cell receptor beta chain derives from a study of CXCR3-negative and CXCR3-positive naive CD8 T cells. Germline loops: CDR1 KGHDR, CDR2 SFDVKD. The CDR3 covers 13 residues. The TRB cDNA libraries were prepared by 5' RACE with UMI labels. Reprocessing the 5' RACE reads, TCRdb reports a single entry for every CDR3 protein and omits DNA. Listed are some 130,000 distinct CDR3 sequences; around 0.27% falls within the top ten. A CD45RO-CCR7+CD27+CD95- profile was what naive CD8+ T cells displayed. This clonotype was sampled from a human donor in good health. Some clones in this sample may be carry-over from other donors' samples. This chain joins TRBV24-1 and TRBJ2-2; TCRdb gives TRBD1 as the D gene, but with no DNA this cannot be confirmed. Sequenced input: naive CXCR3- CD8+ T cells from blood. Specified subset: CD45RO-CCR7+CD27+CD95- naive CD8+ T cells lacking CXCR3 (TNR3-). The CDR3 sequence is CATSTGDTGELFF.